These 11 T cell receptor beta chains came from one sample sequenced in a study of T cell responses to AZD1222 COVID-19 vaccine. Only in-frame clones appear in the TCRdb table, and some are missing; sequencing was by immunoSEQ multiplex PCR. The table includes around 180,000 clones, about 86% detected once. This specimen was peripheral blood, taken on day 0 of AZD1222 vaccination. These receptors came from an adult in good health.

The chain couples TRBV6-5 to TRBJ1-2; possible D gene TRBD1, 5 bases. V lost 5 bases and J 2 bases, leaving 15 bases between the germline ends. Germline CDR1 MNHEY, CDR2 SVGAGI. This CDR3 is 15 amino acids long. The DNA for the CDR3 is TGTGCCAGCAGTCGGGAGGGGCGGGAGAACTATGGCTACACCTTC. It encodes CASSREGRENYGYTF.

This CDR3 reads CASSGFAGGRTYEQYF. CDR3 DNA sequence: TGTGCCAGCAGTGGCTTTGCAGGGGGGAGAACCTACGAGCAGTACTTC. This chain connects TRBV6-1 to TRBJ2-7, with D perhaps TRBD1 (7 bases). Per the germline V gene, CDR1 is MNHNS and CDR2 is SASEGT. With 4 bases removed from V and 2 bases from J, the gap between germline ends came to 18 bases. This CDR3 spans 16 amino acids.

V usage is TRBV9 and J usage is TRBJ1-1; 7 bases are a match to TRBD1. Losses at the gene ends were 3 bases for V and 3 bases for J; bases not matched to a gene: 8. The CDR3 loop spans 15 amino acids. Germline CDR1 is SGDLS and CDR2 is YYNGEE. This chain's CDR3 is CASSAQGVLDTEAFF. The CDR3 DNA reads TGTGCCAGCAGCGCCCAGGGGGTTTTGGACACTGAAGCTTTCTTT.

The rearrangement links TRBV7-9 to TRBJ2-7; a possible D gene is TRBD1 (6 bases). Germline CDR1 is SEHNR and CDR2 is FQNEAQ (reference sequence). Between the trimmed V and J ends, which lost 5 bases and 0 bases, there was a span of 11 bases. The CDR3 runs to 14 residues. The CDR3 loop is CASSRTASSYEQYF. In nucleotides, the CDR3 is TGTGCCAGCAGCCGGACAGCGAGCTCCTACGAGCAGTACTTC.

CDR3 in DNA: TGTGCCAGCAGCCAAGGGGAGACCTTCACCGGGGAGCTGTTTTTT. It translates to CASSQGETFTGELFF. The chain has TRBV4-2 and TRBJ2-2, with TRBD2 as a possible D gene (5 bases). Trimming pared 1 base from V and 4 bases from J, leaving 10 bases between. CDR1 is LGHNA, CDR2 YNFKEQ, per germline. CDR3 length: 15 amino acids.

This clone was detected once. This chain joins TRBV30 and TRBJ1-2, with TRBD1 identical over 10 bases. Germline CDR1 is GTSNPN and CDR2 is SVGIG (reference sequence). V shed 2 bases, J shed 6 bases, and the junction held 12 bases outside the gene matches. The CDR3 covers 16 residues. CDR3 nucleotide sequence: TGTGCCTGGAGTCGGGACAGGGGATTCGTCAGGAATGGCTACACCTTC. Translated, it gives CAWSRDRGFVRNGYTF.

This chain links TRBV5-6 with TRBJ2-7; no clear D. There are 13 residues in the CDR3. V dropped 3 bases and J dropped 3 bases, with 10 bases sitting between them. Germline V gene sequence: CDR1 SGHDT, CDR2 YYEEEE. In DNA, the CDR3 is TGTGCCAGCAGCTCCAGAGGTTACTACGAGCAGTACTTC. Translated: CASSSRGYYEQYF.

The rearrangement uses TRBV5-1 and TRBJ1-1; 8 bases fit TRBD1. CDR1 SGHRS and CDR2 YFSETQ come from the germline V gene. This CDR3 contains 16 residues. V dropped 4 bases and J dropped 0; count of bases not matched to a gene: 8. CDR3 nucleotide sequence: TGCGCCAGCAGCCTGGACAGGGAGGGCCTGAACACTGAAGCTTTCTTT. Protein sequence: CASSLDREGLNTEAFF.

The V and J genes are TRBV30 and TRBJ2-5; 7 positions agree with TRBD2. This CDR3 has 15 residues. Germline V gives CDR1 GTSNPN, CDR2 SVGIG (reference sequence). The V segment lost 5 bases and the J segment 0 bases; nucleotides outside the gene matches: 9. The chain's CDR3 is CAWARGSSYQETQYF. The CDR3 DNA sequence: TGTGCCTGGGCTCGCGGGAGCTCGTACCAAGAGACCCAGTACTTC.

The chain uses TRBV2 and TRBJ1-2; weak D call: TRBD1 (5 bases). The V end lost 6 bases, the J end lost 4 bases, and 12 bases lay between the germline ends. Per the germline V gene, CDR1 is SNHLY and CDR2 is FYNNEI. This CDR3 is 13 amino acids long. CDR3 sequence reads: CASRFRASYGYTF. CDR3 DNA: TGTGCCAGCAGGTTCAGGGCGTCCTATGGCTACACCTTC.

The rearrangement uses TRBV10-1 and TRBJ1-2; possibly TRBD1 for D (6 bases). V was trimmed by 7 bases and J by 2 bases, leaving 20 bases between them. The germline V gene has CDR1 WNHNN and CDR2 SYGVQD (reference sequence). The CDR3 totals 16 residues. CDR3 coding DNA: TGCGCCAGCAATAGAGCGAGACAGGATTTAAACTATGGCTACACCTTC. Translation gives CASNRARQDLNYGYTF.